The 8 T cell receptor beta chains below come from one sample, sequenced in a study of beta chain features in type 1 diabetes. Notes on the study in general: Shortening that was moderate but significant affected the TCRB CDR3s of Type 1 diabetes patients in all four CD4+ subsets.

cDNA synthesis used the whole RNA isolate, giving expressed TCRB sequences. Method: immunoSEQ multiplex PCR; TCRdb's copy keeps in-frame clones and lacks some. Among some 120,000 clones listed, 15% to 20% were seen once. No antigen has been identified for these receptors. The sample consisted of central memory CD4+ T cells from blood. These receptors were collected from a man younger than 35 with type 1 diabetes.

In DNA, the CDR3 is TGTGCCAGCAGCTTATGGGACAGCTCCTACGAGCAGTACTTC. Encoded protein: CASSLWDSSYEQYF. The chain employs TRBV7-8 and TRBJ2-7, with TRBD1 matching 7 bases. The CDR3 has 14 amino acids. From germline, CDR1 is SGHVS and CDR2 FQNEAQ. J was trimmed by 0 bases and V by 2 bases; bases with no gene match: 1.

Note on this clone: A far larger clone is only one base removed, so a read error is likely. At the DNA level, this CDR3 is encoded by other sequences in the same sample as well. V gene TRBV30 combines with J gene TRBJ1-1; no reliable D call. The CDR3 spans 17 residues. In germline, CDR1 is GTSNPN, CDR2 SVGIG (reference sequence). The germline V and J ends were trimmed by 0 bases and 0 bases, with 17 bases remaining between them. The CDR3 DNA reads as TGTGCCTGGAGTGTTCTCCCGTGGGAGGGAATGAACACTGAAGCTTTCTTT. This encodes CAWSVLPWEGMNTEAFF.

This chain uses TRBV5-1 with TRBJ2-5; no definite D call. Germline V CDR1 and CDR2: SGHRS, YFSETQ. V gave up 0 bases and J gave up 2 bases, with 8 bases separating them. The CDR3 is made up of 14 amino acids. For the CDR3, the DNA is TGCGCCAGCAGCTTGGTCAGTCCACAAGAGACCCAGTACTTC. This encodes CASSLVSPQETQYF.

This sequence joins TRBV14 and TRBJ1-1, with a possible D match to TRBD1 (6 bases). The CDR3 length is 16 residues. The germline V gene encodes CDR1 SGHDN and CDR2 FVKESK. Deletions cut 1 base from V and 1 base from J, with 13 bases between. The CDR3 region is CASSQVRGTSNTEAFF. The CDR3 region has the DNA TGTGCCAGCAGCCAAGTGAGGGGGACATCGAACACTGAAGCTTTCTTT.

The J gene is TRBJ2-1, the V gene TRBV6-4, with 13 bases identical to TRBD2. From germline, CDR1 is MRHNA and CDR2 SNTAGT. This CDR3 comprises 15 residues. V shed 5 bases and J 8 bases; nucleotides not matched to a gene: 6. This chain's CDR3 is CASSIGLAGVYEQFF. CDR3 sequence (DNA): TGTGCCAGCAGTATAGGACTAGCGGGAGTCTATGAGCAGTTCTTC.

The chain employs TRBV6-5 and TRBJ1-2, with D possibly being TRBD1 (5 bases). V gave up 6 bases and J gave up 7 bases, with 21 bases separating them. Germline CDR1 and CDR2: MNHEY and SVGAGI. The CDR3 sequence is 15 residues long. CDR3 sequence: CASSSMLEGRGGYTF. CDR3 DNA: TGTGCCAGCAGCTCTATGTTGGAGGGGCGGGGTGGCTACACCTTC.

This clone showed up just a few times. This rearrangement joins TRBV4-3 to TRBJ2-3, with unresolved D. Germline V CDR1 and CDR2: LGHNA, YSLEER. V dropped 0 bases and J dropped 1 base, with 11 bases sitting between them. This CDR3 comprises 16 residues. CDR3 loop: CASSQDTVQGTDTQYF. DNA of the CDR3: TGCGCCAGCAGCCAAGATACGGTTCAAGGCACAGATACGCAGTATTTT.

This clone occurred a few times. Written as DNA, the CDR3 is TGTGCCCGGCGAAGCTCGGGAGAGACCCAGTACTTC. Protein product: CARRSSGETQYF. This chain connects TRBV30 to TRBJ2-5, with unresolved D. CDR3 length equals 12 residues. V gave up 8 bases and J gave up 4 bases, with 14 bases separating them. Germline V gene lookup returns CDR1 GTSNPN and CDR2 SVGIG (reference sequence). The whole variable domain, filled in from reference TRBV30 and TRBJ2-5, reads SQTIHQWPATLVQPVGSPLSLECTVEGTSNPNLYWYRQAAGRGLQLLFYSVGIGQISSEVPQNLSASRPQDRQFILSSKKLLLSDSGFYLCARRSSGETQYFGPGTRLLVL.